This TCR beta chain is from a study of monozygotic twins with cystic fibrosis. Whole-study context: Library input was around 3.2 micrograms of fragmented DNA, with approximately 14 PCR cycles.

V was trimmed by 2 bases and J by 1 base, leaving 12 bases between them. The CDR3 totals 15 residues. Looked up from germline, CDR1 is MNHNS and CDR2 is SASEGT. Findings and caveats of the study: Unrelated CF individuals shared fewer identical clonotypes than monozygotic CF twins. Co-twins had the most similar V usage for 13 of 16 pairs, J for 8. Clonality was generally low (median about 0.0097), higher in the most severe patients.

Concerning this clone itself: Its antigen is as yet unknown.

Measured with immunoSEQ multiplex PCR; TCRdb has only the in-frame clones, and not every one. The profile shows 15,000 to 20,000 clones, about 89% of them singletons. The clonotype was recovered from a girl aged 2-9 years with cystic fibrosis. The chain couples TRBV6-1 to TRBJ2-7, with D tentatively TRBD1 (6 bases). Sequencing was done on a sample of blood. CDR3 DNA sequence: TGTGCCAGCAGTGAACCAGGGGACGGTTCCTACGAGCAGTACTTC. It translates to CASSEPGDGSYEQYF.